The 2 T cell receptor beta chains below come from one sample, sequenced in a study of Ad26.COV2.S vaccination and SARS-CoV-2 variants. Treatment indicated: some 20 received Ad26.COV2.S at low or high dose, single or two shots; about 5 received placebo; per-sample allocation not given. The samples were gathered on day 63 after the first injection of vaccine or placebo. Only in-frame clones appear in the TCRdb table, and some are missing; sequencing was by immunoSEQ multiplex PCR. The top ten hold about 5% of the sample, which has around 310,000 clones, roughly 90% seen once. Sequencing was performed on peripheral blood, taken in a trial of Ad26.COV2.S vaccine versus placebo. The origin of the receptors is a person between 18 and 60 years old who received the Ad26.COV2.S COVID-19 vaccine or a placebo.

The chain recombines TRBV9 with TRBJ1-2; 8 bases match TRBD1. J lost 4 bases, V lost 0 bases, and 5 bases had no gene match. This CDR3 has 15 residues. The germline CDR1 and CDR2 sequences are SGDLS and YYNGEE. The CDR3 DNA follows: TGTGCCAGCAGCGTAGGGACAGGGTACAGCTATGGCTACACCTTC. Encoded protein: CASSVGTGYSYGYTF. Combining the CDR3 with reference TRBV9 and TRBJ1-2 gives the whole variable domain DSGVTQTPKHLITATGQRVTLRCSPRSGDLSVYWYQQSLDQGLQFLIQYYNGEERAKGNILERFSAQQFPDLHSELNLSSLELGDSALYFCASSVGTGYSYGYTFGSGTRLTVV.

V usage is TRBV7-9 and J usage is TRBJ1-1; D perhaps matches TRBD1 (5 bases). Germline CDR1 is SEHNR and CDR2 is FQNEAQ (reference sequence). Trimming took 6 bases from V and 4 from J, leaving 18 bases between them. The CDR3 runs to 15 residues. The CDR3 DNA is TGTGCCAGCAGACCTTTCAGGGTTGGGGCCACTGAAGCTTTCTTT. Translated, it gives CASRPFRVGATEAFF.